One TCR beta chain is described in this entry. Its antigen is unknown. Base qualities were left out, and no much larger clone turns up one base away. Library preparation used the immunoSEQ multiplex PCR assay. Roughly 10^5 TCR templates per sample were assayed on the deep sequencing platform. Genomic DNA extracted from sorted T cells was used for TCRbeta CDR3 sequencing. For the original study's pipeline: The R programming language was used for clonal analysis of the TCRbeta CDR3 data. Alloreactive CD4+ and CD8+ clones were defined by comparing unstimulated samples with post-reaction CFSE-low samples. By matching sequences to the repertoires of sorted unstimulated Treg and non-Treg cells, each alloreactive CD4+ clone was assigned a regulatory or non-regulatory origin. TCRdb obtained this table from immuneACCESS and retained in-frame rearrangements with V and J assigned. These tables miss some clones; where compared with another copy, unresolved V genes account for less than half of the shortfall, and the remainder is unexplained. That table supplies the V and J calls and clone size; D and trimming were determined from the DNA. The sample table shows tens of thousands of clones, and roughly 96% are seen once. The ten largest account for under 0.04% of the sample.

Additional sequencing covered unstimulated subsets from a few donor pairs, namely CD8+ effector memory, CD4+ naive, CD8+ TEMRA, CD4+ memory and CD8+ naive. TCRbeta CDR3 sequencing was performed on sorted unstimulated T cells and on proliferating T cells recovered from mixed lymphocyte reactions. Fresh whole blood from approximately ten HLA-typed healthy donors was used to isolate PBMCs. The CDR3, cysteine through phenylalanine, is 15 amino acids long. Just CDR3 DNA is preserved here, 45 bases in frame from base 1. The germline V gene specifies MDHEN as CDR1 and SYDVKM as CDR2. V is clipped by 7 bases and J by 2 bases, and the sequence between their germline boundaries is 12 bases long. This sample was included in a study of siplizumab effects on memory and regulatory T cells (dated by TCRdb to about 2019). Background on the whole study: The effect of the anti-CD2 antibody siplizumab on alloreactive T-cell subsets was examined in allogeneic mixed lymphocyte reactions constructed from human PBMCs.

The full study reports these points: Unstimulated naive T cells appeared to be more diverse than memory T cells, and naive cells seemed to make a substantial contribution to the alloresponse. Among mappable alloreactive CD4+ clones, an average Treg-derived fraction of about 69% was observed with siplizumab, compared with 25% to 30% in control reactions. About 80-96% of proliferating CD4+ or CD8+ clones could not be given a naive or memory phenotype. The suppressive function of proliferating Tregs from siplizumab cultures was not functionally confirmed. The cumulative frequency of alloreactive sequences that could be traced back to unstimulated CD4+ memory T cells was significantly reduced by siplizumab. Because sequences at frequencies below about 10^-5 were poorly captured, only a minor fraction of alloreactive clones could be mapped back to unstimulated subsets.

The clonotype originates from a human donor in good health. The sequence joins TRBV28 to TRBJ2-6; confidence is insufficient to name the D gene. Input material: naive CD4+ T cells sorted from blood. The meaning of the sample's cell subset or site label: unstimulated naive T cells. The CDR3 region reads CASTYSRPGANVLTF. The DNA sequence reads TGTGCCAGCACCTATTCCCGGCCTGGGGCCAACGTCCTGACTTTC.